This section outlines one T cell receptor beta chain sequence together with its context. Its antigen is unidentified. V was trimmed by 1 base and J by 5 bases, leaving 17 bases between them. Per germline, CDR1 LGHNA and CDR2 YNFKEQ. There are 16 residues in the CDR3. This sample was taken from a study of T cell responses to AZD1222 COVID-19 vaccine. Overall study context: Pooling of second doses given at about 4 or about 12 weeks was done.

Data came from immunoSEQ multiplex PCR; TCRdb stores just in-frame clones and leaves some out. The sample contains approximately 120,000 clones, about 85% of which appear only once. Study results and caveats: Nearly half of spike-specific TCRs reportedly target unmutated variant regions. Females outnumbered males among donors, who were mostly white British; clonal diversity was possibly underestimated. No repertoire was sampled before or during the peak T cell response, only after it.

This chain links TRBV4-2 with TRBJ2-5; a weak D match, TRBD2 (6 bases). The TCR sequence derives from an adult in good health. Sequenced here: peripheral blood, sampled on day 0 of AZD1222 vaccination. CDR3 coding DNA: TGTGCCAGCAGCCAAGGCCAGGGACCCCGGGGGGAGACCCAGTACTTC. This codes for CASSQGQGPRGETQYF.